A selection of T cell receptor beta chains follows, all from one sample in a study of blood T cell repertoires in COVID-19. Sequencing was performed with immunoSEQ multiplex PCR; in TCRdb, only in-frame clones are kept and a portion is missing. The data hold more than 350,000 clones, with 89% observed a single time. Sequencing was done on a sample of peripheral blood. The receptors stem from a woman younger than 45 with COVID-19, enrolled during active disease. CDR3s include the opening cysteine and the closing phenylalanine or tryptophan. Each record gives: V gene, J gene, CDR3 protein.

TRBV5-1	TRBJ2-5	CASSLRIGAPWGETQYF
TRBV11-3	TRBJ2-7	CASSRRGGLGEQYF
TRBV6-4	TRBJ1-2	CASSDSRWLVTGRTCGPGYTF
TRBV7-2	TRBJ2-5	CASSLAEGRGWETQYF
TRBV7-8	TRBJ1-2	CASSLDRLTGGGYTF
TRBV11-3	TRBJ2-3	CASSSSGNPTDTQYF
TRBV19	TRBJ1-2	CASSIPGGGGSTRYGYTF
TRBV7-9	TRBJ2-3	CASSLPDRGVRTDTQYF
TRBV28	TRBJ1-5	CATGTRALGGEWPQHF
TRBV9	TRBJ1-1	CASGPWGQNTEAFF
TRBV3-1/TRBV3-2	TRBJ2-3	CASSQGLAGGLVDTQYF
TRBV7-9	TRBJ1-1	CASSLQGEEAFF
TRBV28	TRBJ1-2	CASSLLRGGRNYGYTF
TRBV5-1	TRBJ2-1	CASSSGQTSYNEQFF
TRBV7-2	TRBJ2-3	CASSERGGSLADTQYF
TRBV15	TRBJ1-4	CATSRDEVRKLFF
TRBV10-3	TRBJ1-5	CAISESNGGGQPQHF
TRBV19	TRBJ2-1	CASSIWREAYNEQFF
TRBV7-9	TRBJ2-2	CASSFWQVKTGELFF
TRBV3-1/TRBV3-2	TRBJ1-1	CASSQARQGGEAFF
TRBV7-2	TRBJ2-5	CASSLEVAQETQYF
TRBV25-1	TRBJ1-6	CASLLGDRGVTRNSPLHF
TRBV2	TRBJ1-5	CASSAGLSGNQPQHF
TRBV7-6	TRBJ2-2	CASSLAVAGGTGELFF
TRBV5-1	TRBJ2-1	CASSTRAESSDEQFF
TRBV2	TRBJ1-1	CASRITGDTEAFF
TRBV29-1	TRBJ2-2	CSVEGGANTGELFF
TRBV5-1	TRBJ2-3	CASSSGTAGWSDTQYF
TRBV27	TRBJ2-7	CASSQWAGVHEQYF
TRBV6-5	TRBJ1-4	CASKDRGATNEKLFF
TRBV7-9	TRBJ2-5	CASSLGRTGPGETQYF
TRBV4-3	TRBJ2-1	CASSHSSSGLSSYNEQFF
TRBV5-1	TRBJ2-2	CASRGTSGSRRTGELFF
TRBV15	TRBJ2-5	CATSKNPGQGGETQYF
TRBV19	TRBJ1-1	CASSIEGQGAGTEAFF
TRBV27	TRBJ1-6	CASSLGTENSPLHF
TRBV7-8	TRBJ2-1	CASSPWTRNNEQFF
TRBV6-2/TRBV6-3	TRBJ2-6	CASSKQSFSGANVLTF
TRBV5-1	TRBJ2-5	CASSPLEAQETQYF
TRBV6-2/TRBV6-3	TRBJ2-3	CASSSAKGGILDTQYF